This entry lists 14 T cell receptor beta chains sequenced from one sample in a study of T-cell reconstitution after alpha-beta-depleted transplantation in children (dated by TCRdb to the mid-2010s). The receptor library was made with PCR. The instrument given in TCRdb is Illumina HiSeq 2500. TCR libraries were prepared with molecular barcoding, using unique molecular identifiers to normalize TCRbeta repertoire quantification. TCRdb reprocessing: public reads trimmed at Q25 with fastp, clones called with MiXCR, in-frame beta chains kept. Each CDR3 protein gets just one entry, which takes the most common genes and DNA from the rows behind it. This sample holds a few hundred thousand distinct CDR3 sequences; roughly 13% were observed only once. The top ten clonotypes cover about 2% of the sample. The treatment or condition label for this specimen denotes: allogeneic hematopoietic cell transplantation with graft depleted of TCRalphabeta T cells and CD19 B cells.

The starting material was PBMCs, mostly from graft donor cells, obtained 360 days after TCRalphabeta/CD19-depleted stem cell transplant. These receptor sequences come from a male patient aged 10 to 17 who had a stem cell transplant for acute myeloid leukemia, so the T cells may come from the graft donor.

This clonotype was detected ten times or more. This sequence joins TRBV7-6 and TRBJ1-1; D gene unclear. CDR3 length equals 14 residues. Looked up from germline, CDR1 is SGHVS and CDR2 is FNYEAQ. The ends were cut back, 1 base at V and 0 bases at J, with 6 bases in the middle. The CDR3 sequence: CASSLDVLNTEAFF. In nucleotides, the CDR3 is TGTGCCAGCAGCTTAGATGTGTTGAACACTGAAGCTTTCTTT.

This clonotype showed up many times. CDR3: CASSAGQRVNEQFF. The CDR3 DNA reads TGTGCCAGCAGCGCCGGACAGAGAGTCAATGAGCAGTTCTTC. The chain is built from TRBV9 and TRBJ2-1; D might be TRBD1 (6 bases). Germline V gene lookup returns CDR1 SGDLS and CDR2 YYNGEE. The CDR3 extends over 14 amino acids. V lost 3 bases and J 6 bases, leaving 13 bases between the germline ends.

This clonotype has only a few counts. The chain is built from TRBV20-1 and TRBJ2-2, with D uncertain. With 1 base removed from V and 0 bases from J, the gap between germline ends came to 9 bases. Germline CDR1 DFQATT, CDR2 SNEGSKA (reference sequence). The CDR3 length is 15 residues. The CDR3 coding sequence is TGCAGTGCTAGAGGAGGCGGAACGAACACCGGGGAGCTGTTTTTT. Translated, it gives CSARGGGTNTGELFF.

The CDR3 nucleotides read TGCAGTGCTAGAGTCCACATCCAAGAGACCCAGTACTTC. This codes for CSARVHIQETQYF. This sequence joins TRBV20-1 and TRBJ2-5, with no clear D. Trimming cost V 1 base and J 1 base, with 7 bases left between them. The CDR3 sequence is 13 residues long. Germline V gives CDR1 DFQATT, CDR2 SNEGSKA (reference sequence).

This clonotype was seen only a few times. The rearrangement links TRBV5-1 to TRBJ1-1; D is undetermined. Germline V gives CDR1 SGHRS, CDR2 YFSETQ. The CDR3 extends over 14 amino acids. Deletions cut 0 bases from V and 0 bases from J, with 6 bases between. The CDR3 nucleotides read TGCGCCAGCAGCTTGGATTTGGTGAACACTGAAGCTTTCTTT. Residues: CASSLDLVNTEAFF. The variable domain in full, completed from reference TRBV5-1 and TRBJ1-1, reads KAGVTQTPRYLIKTRGQQVTLSCSPISGHRSVSWYQQTPGQGLQFLFEYFSETQRNKGNFPGRFSGRQFSNSRSEMNVSTLELGDSALYLCASSLDLVNTEAFFGQGTRLTVV.

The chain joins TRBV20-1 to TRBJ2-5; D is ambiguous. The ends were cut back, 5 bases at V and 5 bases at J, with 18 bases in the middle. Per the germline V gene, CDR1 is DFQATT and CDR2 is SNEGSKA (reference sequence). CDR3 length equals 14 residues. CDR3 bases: TGCAGTGCTTATGGGCGTCCCCTTGACGAGACCCAGTACTTC. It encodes CSAYGRPLDETQYF.

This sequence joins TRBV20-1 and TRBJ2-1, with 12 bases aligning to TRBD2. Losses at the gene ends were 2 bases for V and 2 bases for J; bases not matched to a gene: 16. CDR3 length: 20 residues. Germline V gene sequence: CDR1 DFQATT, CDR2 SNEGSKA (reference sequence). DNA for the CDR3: TGCAGTGCTAGACCGTTTTTGACAGGGCCTAGCGGGAGGGCCTACAATGAGCAGTTCTTC. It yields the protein CSARPFLTGPSGRAYNEQFF.

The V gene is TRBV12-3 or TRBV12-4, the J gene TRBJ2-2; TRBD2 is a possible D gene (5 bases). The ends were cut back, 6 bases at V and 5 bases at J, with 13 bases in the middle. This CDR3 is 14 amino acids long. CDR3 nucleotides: TGTGCCAGCAGGGAGACCGGGGTGACCGGGGAGCTGTTTTTT. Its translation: CASRETGVTGELFF.

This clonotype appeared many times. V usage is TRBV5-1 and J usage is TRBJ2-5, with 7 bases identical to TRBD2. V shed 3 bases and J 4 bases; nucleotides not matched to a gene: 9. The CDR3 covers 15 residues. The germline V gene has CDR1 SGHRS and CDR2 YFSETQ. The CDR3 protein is CASSSLTGGPETQYF. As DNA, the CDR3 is TGCGCCAGCAGCTCCCTGACGGGAGGACCAGAGACCCAGTACTTC.

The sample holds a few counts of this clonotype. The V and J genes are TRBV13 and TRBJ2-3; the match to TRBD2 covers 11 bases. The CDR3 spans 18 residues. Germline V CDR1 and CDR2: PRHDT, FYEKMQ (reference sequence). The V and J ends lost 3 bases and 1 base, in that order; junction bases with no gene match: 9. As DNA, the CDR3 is TGTGCCAGCAGCTTTACGGATCTAGCGGGAGGTGGCACAGATACGCAGTATTTT. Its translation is CASSFTDLAGGGTDTQYF.

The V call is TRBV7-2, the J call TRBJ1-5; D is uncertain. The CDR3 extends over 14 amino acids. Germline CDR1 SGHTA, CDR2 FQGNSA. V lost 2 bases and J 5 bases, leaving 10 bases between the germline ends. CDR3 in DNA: TGTGCCAGCAGCTTAAAGGGTGCCTATCAGCCCCAGCATTTT. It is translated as CASSLKGAYQPQHF. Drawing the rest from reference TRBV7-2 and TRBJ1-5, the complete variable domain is GAGVSQSPSNKVTEKGKDVELRCDPISGHTALYWYRQSLGQGLEFLIYFQGNSAPDKSGLPSDRFSAERTGGSVSTLTIQRTQQEDSAVYLCASSLKGAYQPQHFGDGTRLSIL.

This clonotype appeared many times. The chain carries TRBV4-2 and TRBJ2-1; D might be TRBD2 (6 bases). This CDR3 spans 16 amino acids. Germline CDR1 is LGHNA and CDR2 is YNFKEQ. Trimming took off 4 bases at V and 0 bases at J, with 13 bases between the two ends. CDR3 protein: CASSRTGVGSYNEQFF. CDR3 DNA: TGTGCCAGCAGCCGAACGGGGGTTGGCTCCTACAATGAGCAGTTCTTC.

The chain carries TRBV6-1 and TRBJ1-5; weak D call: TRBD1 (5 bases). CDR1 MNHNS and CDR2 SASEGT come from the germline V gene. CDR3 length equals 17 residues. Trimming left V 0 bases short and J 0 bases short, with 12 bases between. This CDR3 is CASSEALWGDSNQPQHF. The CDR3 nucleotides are TGTGCCAGCAGTGAAGCTTTATGGGGGGATAGCAATCAGCCCCAGCATTTT.

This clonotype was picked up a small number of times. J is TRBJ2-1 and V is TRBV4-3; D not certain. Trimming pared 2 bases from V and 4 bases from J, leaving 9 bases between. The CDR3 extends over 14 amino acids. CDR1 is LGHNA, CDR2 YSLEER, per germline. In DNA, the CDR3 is TGCGCCAGCAGCCAATTATTAGAGTACAATGAGCAGTTCTTC. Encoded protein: CASSQLLEYNEQFF.